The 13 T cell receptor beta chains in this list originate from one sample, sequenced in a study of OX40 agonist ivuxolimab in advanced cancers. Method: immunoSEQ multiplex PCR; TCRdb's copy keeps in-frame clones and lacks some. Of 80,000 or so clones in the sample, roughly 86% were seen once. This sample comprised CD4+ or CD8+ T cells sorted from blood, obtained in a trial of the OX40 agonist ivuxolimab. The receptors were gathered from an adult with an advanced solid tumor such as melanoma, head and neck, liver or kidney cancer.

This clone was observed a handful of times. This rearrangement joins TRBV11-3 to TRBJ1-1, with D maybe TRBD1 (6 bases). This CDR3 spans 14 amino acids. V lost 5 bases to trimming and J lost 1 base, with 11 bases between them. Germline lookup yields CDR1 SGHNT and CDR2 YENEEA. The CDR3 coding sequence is TGTGCCAGCAGCCCCGGACAGTCGAACACTGAAGCTTTCTTT. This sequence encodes CASSPGQSNTEAFF.

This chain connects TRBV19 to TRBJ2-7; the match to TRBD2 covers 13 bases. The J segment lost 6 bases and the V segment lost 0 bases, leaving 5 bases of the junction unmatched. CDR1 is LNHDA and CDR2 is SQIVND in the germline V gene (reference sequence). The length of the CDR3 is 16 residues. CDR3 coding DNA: TGTGCCAGTAGTATAGATCGGCGACTAGCGGGAGGCGAGCAGTACTTC. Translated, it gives CASSIDRRLAGGEQYF.

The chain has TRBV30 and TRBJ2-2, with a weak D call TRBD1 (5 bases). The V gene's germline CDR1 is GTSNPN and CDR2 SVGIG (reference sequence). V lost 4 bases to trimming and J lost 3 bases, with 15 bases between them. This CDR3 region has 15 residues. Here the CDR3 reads CAWNPRTKDTGELFF. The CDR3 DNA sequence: TGTGCCTGGAACCCAAGGACAAAGGACACCGGGGAGCTGTTTTTT.

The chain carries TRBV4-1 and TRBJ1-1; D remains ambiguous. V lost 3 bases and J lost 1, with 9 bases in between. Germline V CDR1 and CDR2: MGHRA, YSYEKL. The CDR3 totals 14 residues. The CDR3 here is CASSHQLKNTEAFF. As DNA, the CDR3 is TGCGCCAGCAGCCACCAACTGAAGAACACTGAAGCTTTCTTT.

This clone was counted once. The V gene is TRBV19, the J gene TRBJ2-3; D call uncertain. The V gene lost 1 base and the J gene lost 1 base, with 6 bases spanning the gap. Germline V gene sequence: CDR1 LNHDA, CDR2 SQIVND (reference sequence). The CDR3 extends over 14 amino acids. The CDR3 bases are TGTGCCAGTAGTATAGCGAAGGGCACAGATACGCAGTATTTT. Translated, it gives CASSIAKGTDTQYF.

CDR3 DNA sequence: TGTGCTAGTGGTCCCAGAGGGCAGGGAACGGTTACCTACAATGAGCAGTTCTTC. Translating gives CASGPRGQGTVTYNEQFF. This chain connects TRBV12-5 to TRBJ2-1, with D perhaps being TRBD1 or TRBD2 (5 bases each). This CDR3 spans 18 amino acids. V was clipped by 5 bases and J by 2 bases, with 22 bases between them. The germline gives CDR1 LGHNT, CDR2 FRNRAP. The variable domain in full, completed from reference TRBV12-5 and TRBJ2-1, reads DARVTQTPRHKVTEMGQEVTMRCQPILGHNTVFWYRQTMMQGLELLAYFRNRAPLDDSGMPKDRFSAEMPDATLATLKIQPSEPRDSAVYFCASGPRGQGTVTYNEQFFGPGTRLTVL.

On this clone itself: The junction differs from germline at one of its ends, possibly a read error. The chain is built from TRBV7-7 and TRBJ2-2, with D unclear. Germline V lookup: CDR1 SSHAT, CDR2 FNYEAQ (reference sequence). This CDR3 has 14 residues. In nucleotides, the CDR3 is TGTGCTAGCAGCTTGATGGCGAACACCGGGGAGCTGTTTTTT. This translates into CASSLMANTGELFF.

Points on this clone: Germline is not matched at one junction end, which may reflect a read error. The CDR3 is CASSPGTPSHEQYF. The CDR3 coding sequence is TGCGCCAGCAGCCCCGGGACACCGTCCCACGAGCAGTACTTC. The V gene is TRBV5-5, the J gene TRBJ2-7, with D possibly matching TRBD1 (6 bases). CDR1 and CDR2 (germline): SGHKS, YYEKEE (reference sequence). The CDR3 is made up of 14 amino acids.

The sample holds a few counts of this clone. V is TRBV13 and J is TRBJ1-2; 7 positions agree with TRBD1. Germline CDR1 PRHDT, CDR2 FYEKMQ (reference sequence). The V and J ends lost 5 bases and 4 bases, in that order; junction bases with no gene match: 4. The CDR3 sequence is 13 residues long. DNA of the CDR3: TGTGCCAGCAGCAGAAGGGACAGCTATGGCTACACCTTC. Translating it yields CASSRRDSYGYTF.

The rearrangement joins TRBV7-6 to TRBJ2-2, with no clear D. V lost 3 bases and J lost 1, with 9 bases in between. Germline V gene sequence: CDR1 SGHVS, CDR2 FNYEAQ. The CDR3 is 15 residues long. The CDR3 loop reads CASSLWTENTGELFF. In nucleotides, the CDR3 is TGTGCCAGCAGCTTGTGGACCGAGAACACCGGGGAGCTGTTTTTT.

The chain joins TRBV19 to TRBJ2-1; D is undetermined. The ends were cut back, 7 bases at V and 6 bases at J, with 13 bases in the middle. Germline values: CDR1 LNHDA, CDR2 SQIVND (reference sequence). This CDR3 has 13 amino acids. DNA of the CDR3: TGTGCCAGTACAGCCCGCGCGCTCAATGAGCAGTTCTTC. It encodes CASTARALNEQFF.

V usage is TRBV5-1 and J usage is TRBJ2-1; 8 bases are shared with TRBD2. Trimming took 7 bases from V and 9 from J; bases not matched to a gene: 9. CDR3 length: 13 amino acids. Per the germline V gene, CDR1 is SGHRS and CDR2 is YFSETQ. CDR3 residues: CASRNGRDGEQFF. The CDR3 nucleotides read TGCGCCAGCCGGAACGGGAGGGATGGTGAGCAGTTCTTC.

Written as DNA, the CDR3 is TGTGCCAGTAGTATGGGGCAGGGGATGAGGGGCTACACCTTC. Amino acid sequence: CASSMGQGMRGYTF. This sequence joins TRBV19 and TRBJ1-2; maybe TRBD1 (6 bases). Germline CDR1 reads LNHDA; CDR2 reads SQIVND (reference sequence). The CDR3 is 14 residues long. Trimming stripped 3 bases from V and 8 bases from J, with 16 bases between.